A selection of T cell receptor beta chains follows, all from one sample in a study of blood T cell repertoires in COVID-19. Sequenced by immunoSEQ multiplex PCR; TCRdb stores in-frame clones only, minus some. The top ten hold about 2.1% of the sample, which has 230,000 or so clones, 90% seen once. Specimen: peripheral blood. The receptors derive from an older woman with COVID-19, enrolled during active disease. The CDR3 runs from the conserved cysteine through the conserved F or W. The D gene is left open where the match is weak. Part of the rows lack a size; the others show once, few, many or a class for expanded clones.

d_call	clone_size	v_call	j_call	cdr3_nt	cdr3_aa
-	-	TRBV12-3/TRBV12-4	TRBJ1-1	TGTGCCAGCAGTTTCCGTCCGAACACTGAAGCTTTCTTT	CASSFRPNTEAFF
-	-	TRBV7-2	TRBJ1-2	TGTGCCAGCAGCAGAGACAGAAACTATGGCTACACCTTC	CASSRDRNYGYTF
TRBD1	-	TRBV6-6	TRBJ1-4	TGTGCCAGCAGTTCCGGGACAGTGAATGAAAAACTGTTTTTT	CASSSGTVNEKLFF
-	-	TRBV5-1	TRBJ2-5	TGCGCCAGCAGCTTGGCCTGGCAGGAGGGGGAGACCCAGTACTTC	CASSLAWQEGETQYF
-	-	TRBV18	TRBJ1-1	TGTGCCAGCTCACCACCGAATTCAGGGTCCCAACGGGCTTTCTTT	CASSPPNSGSQRAFF
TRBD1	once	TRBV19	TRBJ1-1	TGTGCCAGTAGTATTATACAGGGGGCGGGTACTGAAGCTTTCTTT	CASSIIQGAGTEAFF
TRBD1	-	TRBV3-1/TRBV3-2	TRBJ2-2	TGTGCCAGCAGCCAAGCGGGGACAGGGTATCCCGGGGAGCTGTTTTTT	CASSQAGTGYPGELFF
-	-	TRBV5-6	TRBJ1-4	TGTGCCAGCAGCTTGGTGTCTCGGGGTATTGCAACTAATGAAAAACTGTTTTTT	CASSLVSRGIATNEKLFF
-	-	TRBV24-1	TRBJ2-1	TGTGCCACCAAGGGGTCCATCGGTGAGCAGTTCTTC	CATKGSIGEQFF
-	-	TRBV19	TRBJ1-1	TGTGCCAGTAGTGGGTCCCAGGGGAACACTGAAGCTTTCTTT	CASSGSQGNTEAFF
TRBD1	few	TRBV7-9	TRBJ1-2	TGTGCCAGCAGCTTAGGGGGACAGGGCTCGTATGGCTACACCTTC	CASSLGGQGSYGYTF
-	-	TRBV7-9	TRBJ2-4	TGTGCCAGCAGCGAAGGACAGACAAGGTACTTC	CASSEGQTRYF
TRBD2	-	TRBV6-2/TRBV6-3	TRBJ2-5	TGTGCCAGCAGCCGAGCGGGGGAGCCACAGGAGACCCAGTACTTC	CASSRAGEPQETQYF
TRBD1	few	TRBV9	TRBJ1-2	TGTGCCAGCAGGGAAACAGGGGGGTATGGCTACACCTTC	CASRETGGYGYTF
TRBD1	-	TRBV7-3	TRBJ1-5	TGTGCCAGCAGCTTACGGGACAGGGTGGCTCAGCCCCAGCATTTT	CASSLRDRVAQPQHF
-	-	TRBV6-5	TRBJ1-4	TGTGCCAGCAGTCAATCCGGGACACATCCGGAAAAACTGTTTTTT	CASSQSGTHPEKLFF
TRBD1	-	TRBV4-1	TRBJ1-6	TGCGCCAGCAGCCAAGAACAGGGGGCTAACAATTCACCCCTCCACTTT	CASSQEQGANNSPLHF
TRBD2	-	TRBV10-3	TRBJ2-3	TGTGCCATCAAAGCGGGGACAGATACGCAGTATTTT	CAIKAGTDTQYF
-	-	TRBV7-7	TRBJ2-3	TGTGCTAGCAGCTCGACTAGAACTAGCACAGATACGCAGTATTTT	CASSSTRTSTDTQYF
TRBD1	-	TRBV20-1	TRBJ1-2	TGCAGTGCCAGTCGACAGGGGATTACTGGCTACACCTTC	CSASRQGITGYTF
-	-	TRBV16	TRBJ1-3	TGTGCCAGCAGCCAATCTCTAAACACCATATATTTT	CASSQSLNTIYF
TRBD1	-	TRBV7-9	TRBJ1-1	TGTGCCAGCATCGACCTAGGACAGGTTCTTGAAGCTTTCTTT	CASIDLGQVLEAFF
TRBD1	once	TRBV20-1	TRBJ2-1	TGCAGTGCTAGTCGCCCCAAGACAGGGAAGCTGAGGGAGCAGTTCTTC	CSASRPKTGKLREQFF
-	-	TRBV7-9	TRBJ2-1	TGTGCCAGCAGTTCCCGACAGGCTTACAATGAGCAGTTCTTC	CASSSRQAYNEQFF
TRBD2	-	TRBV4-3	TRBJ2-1	TGCGCCAGCAGCCAAGACCCCTTCTTGGCTAGCGGGGGGGTCAATGAGCAGTTCTTC	CASSQDPFLASGGVNEQFF
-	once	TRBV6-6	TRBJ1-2	TGTGCCAGCAGTTACGGGGCGAGAGCTAACTATGGCTACACCTTC	CASSYGARANYGYTF
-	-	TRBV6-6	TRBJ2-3	TGTGCCAGCAGTCCCAGGGGCACATACATCAGCACAGATACGCAGTATTTT	CASSPRGTYISTDTQYF
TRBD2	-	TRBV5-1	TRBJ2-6	TGCGCCAGCAGCTTGGTGAGCGGGGGCCTCGACTCTGGGGCCAACGTCCTGACTTTC	CASSLVSGGLDSGANVLTF
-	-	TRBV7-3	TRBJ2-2	TGTGCCAGCAGCTTAATCGGCACCGGGGAGCTGTTTTTT	CASSLIGTGELFF
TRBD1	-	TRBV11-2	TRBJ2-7	TGTGCCAGCAGCCCCTCCAGGGGGCGGTCCCTCTACGAGCAGTACTTC	CASSPSRGRSLYEQYF
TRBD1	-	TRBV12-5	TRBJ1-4	TGTGCTAGTGGGAGCTGGGACAGGGGGGGAAAACTGTTTTTT	CASGSWDRGGKLFF
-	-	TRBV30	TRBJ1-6	TGTGCCTGGAGGACAGGCAGCTCCTATAATTCACCCCTCCACTTT	CAWRTGSSYNSPLHF